Each of the 24 T cell receptor beta chains below was sequenced from the same sample in a study of siplizumab effects on memory and regulatory T cells. Sequencing was performed with immunoSEQ multiplex PCR; in TCRdb, only in-frame clones are kept and a portion is missing. Of around 95,000 clones in the sample, around 93% were seen once. Sequencing input: non-Treg CD4+ T cells sorted from blood. The receptors were gathered from a human donor in good health.

This rearrangement joins TRBV7-3 to TRBJ2-1; D perhaps matches TRBD2 (6 bases). Germline V gives CDR1 SGHTA, CDR2 FQGTGA. The CDR3 is 15 residues long. V was trimmed by 3 bases and J by 3 bases, leaving 12 bases between them. The chain's CDR3 is CASSFTREDYNEQFF. The CDR3 coding sequence is TGTGCCAGCAGCTTTACGCGGGAAGACTACAATGAGCAGTTCTTC. Full variable domain (remainder filled in from reference TRBV7-3 and TRBJ2-1): GAGVSQTPSNKVTEKGKYVELRCDPISGHTALYWYRQSLGQGPEFLIYFQGTGAADDSGLPNDRFFAVRPEGSVSTLKIQRTERGDSAVYLCASSFTREDYNEQFFGPGTRLTVL.

Worth noting for this clone: Other DNA sequences in this specimen translate into the identical CDR3. J is TRBJ2-3 and V is TRBV18; 9 nucleotides agree with TRBD2. Trimming took 3 bases from V and 0 from J; bases not matched to a gene: 1. The germline gives CDR1 KGHSH, CDR2 LQKENI. There are 15 residues in the CDR3. The CDR3 nucleotides read TGTGCCAGCTCACCTACTAGCGGGAGCACAGATACGCAGTATTTT. It specifies CASSPTSGSTDTQYF.

This chain connects TRBV11-2 to TRBJ1-1; 8 positions agree with TRBD1. This CDR3 has 12 amino acids. The trim removed 3 bases at V and 9 bases at J, leaving 3 bases unmatched. Germline V gene lookup returns CDR1 SGHAT and CDR2 FQNNGV. The CDR3 here is CASSLDRAKAFF. CDR3 DNA sequence: TGTGCCAGCAGCTTGGACAGGGCGAAAGCTTTCTTT. The full variable domain, rest sourced from reference TRBV11-2 and TRBJ1-1, is EAGVAQSPRYKIIEKRQSVAFWCNPISGHATLYWYQQILGQGPKLLIQFQNNGVVDDSQLPKDRFSAERLKGVDSTLKIQPAKLEDSAVYLCASSLDRAKAFFGQGTRLTVV.

V is TRBV6-6 and J is TRBJ2-7; D not certain. Germline V gene sequence: CDR1 MNHNY, CDR2 SVGAGI (reference sequence). V was trimmed by 4 bases and J by 7 bases, leaving 11 bases between them. The CDR3 spans 12 residues. CDR3 amino acids: CASSSNLWEQYF. The CDR3 coding sequence is TGTGCCAGCAGTTCCAACCTTTGGGAGCAGTACTTC.

J is TRBJ2-3 and V is TRBV5-1; 8 nucleotides agree with TRBD2. This CDR3 is 16 amino acids long. Germline CDR1 reads SGHRS; CDR2 reads YFSETQ. Trimming at V came to 3 bases and at J to 0 bases, leaving 6 bases not matched to a gene. CDR3 bases: TGCGCCAGCAGCTCCGGACTAGCCAGGAGCACAGATACGCAGTATTTT. Its protein is CASSSGLARSTDTQYF.

The V and J genes are TRBV18 and TRBJ2-7, with 8 bases lining up with TRBD1. The germline CDR1 and CDR2 sequences are KGHSH and LQKENI. The CDR3 is 16 amino acids. The J segment lost 3 bases and the V segment lost 6 bases, leaving 13 bases of the junction unmatched. CDR3 in DNA: TGTGCCAGCTCTTACGAAAAGAGCACAGGGGGCTACGAGCAGTACTTC. Its protein is CASSYEKSTGGYEQYF.

This chain connects TRBV5-1 to TRBJ2-1; TRBD2 matches 10 bases. CDR1 SGHRS and CDR2 YFSETQ come from the germline V gene. After removal of 1 base from V and 2 bases from J, the junction contained 6 bases not matched to a gene. This CDR3 has 17 residues. This CDR3 is CASSLSSGSVAYNEQFF. CDR3 nucleotide sequence: TGCGCCAGCAGCTTGTCTAGCGGGAGCGTTGCCTACAATGAGCAGTTCTTC.

The genes are TRBV10-3 and TRBJ2-5; 11 nucleotides agree with TRBD1. This CDR3 has 15 amino acids. Germline V gene data show CDR1 as ENHRY and CDR2 as SYGVKD. J was trimmed by 3 bases and V by 2 bases; bases with no gene match: 2. DNA of the CDR3: TGTGCCATCAGTGAGGGACAGGGGGCTGAAGAGACCCAGTACTTC. This translates into CAISEGQGAEETQYF.

The chain couples TRBV15 to TRBJ2-7, with D tentatively TRBD2 (6 bases). CDR3 length equals 12 residues. Germline CDR1 and CDR2: LNHNV and YYDKDF (reference sequence). V was cut by 4 bases and J by 4 bases, with 8 bases left in between. CDR3 protein: CATSNSGYEQYF. The CDR3 nucleotides read TGTGCCACCAGCAATAGCGGTTACGAGCAGTACTTC.

The chain couples TRBV10-1 to TRBJ2-3, with no clear D. V was trimmed by 2 bases and J by 1 base, leaving 10 bases between them. Germline CDR1 is WNHNN and CDR2 is SYGVQD (reference sequence). This CDR3 is 15 amino acids long. The CDR3 nucleotides are TGCGCCAGCAGTGAGAGCAGCCAAGGCACAGATACGCAGTATTTT. Its translation: CASSESSQGTDTQYF.

The CDR3 sequence: CASSSRLPIRGRAPDTQYF. The CDR3 region has the DNA TGTGCCAGCAGTTCCAGACTACCGATTCGCGGGAGGGCCCCAGATACGCAGTATTTT. The chain joins TRBV27 to TRBJ2-3; TRBD2 matches 9 bases. Germline V CDR1 and CDR2: MNHEY, SMNVEV (reference sequence). CDR3 length: 19 residues. Trimming took 4 bases from V and 4 from J; bases not matched to a gene: 18.

V gene TRBV19 combines with J gene TRBJ2-5; D perhaps matches TRBD1 (5 bases). The CDR3 has 12 residues. Germline V gene data show CDR1 as LNHDA and CDR2 as SQIVND (reference sequence). Trimming cost V 2 bases and J 4 bases, with 5 bases left between them. The CDR3 is CASSIQGETQYF. DNA of the CDR3: TGTGCCAGTAGTATACAGGGAGAGACCCAGTACTTC.

This rearrangement joins TRBV7-9 to TRBJ1-1, with 7 bases fitting TRBD1. The V and J ends lost 4 bases and 5 bases, in that order; junction bases with no gene match: 1. This CDR3 has 12 amino acids. Germline assignment: CDR1 SEHNR and CDR2 FQNEAQ (reference sequence). This CDR3 reads CASSSGGTEAFF. For the CDR3, the DNA is TGTGCCAGCAGCTCAGGGGGGACTGAAGCTTTCTTT.

The chain joins TRBV5-8 to TRBJ1-1; D is unclear. The germline gives CDR1 SGHTS, CDR2 YDEGEE. Trimming took off 0 bases at V and 2 bases at J, with 8 bases between the two ends. The CDR3 has 14 residues. CDR3 protein: CASSLVEGNTEAFF. DNA for the CDR3: TGTGCCAGCAGCTTGGTTGAAGGCAACACTGAAGCTTTCTTT.

The V gene is TRBV14, the J gene TRBJ2-1; 10 nucleotides agree with TRBD1. Germline V gene data show CDR1 as SGHDN and CDR2 as FVKESK. Unmatched junction bases numbered 5, after V lost 3 bases and J lost 6 bases. The CDR3 length is 15 residues. DNA for the CDR3: TGTGCCAGCAGCCAGGGGACAGGGGTGGGCAATGAGCAGTTCTTC. Encoded protein: CASSQGTGVGNEQFF.

The chain uses TRBV19 and TRBJ2-7; 11 nucleotides agree with TRBD1. CDR3 length: 13 residues. The trim removed 5 bases at V and 3 bases at J, leaving 0 bases unmatched. CDR1 LNHDA and CDR2 SQIVND come from the germline V gene (reference sequence). The CDR3 DNA sequence: TGTGCCAGTAGTGGGACAGGGGGCTACGAGCAGTACTTC. Its protein is CASSGTGGYEQYF.

This sequence joins TRBV6-6 and TRBJ2-3, with D perhaps TRBD2 (6 bases). CDR1 is MNHNY, CDR2 SVGAGI, per germline (reference sequence). The CDR3 covers 13 residues. Trimming pared 7 bases from V and 0 bases from J, leaving 8 bases between. The DNA of the CDR3 is TGTGCCAGCAAGAGCGGGAGCACAGATACGCAGTATTTT. Its protein is CASKSGSTDTQYF.

The chain uses TRBV7-9 and TRBJ2-5, with a weak D call TRBD1 (5 bases). Germline V gene lookup returns CDR1 SEHNR and CDR2 FQNEAQ (reference sequence). The germline V and J ends were trimmed by 5 bases and 4 bases, with 5 bases remaining between them. The length of the CDR3 is 11 residues. The CDR3 DNA reads TGTGCCAGCAGCCAGGGAGAGACCCAGTACTTC. Its translation is CASSQGETQYF.

V is TRBV6-5 and J is TRBJ1-5; D gene uncertain. Deletions cut 2 bases from V and 2 bases from J, with 10 bases between. CDR3 length: 15 residues. The germline CDR1 and CDR2 sequences are MNHEY and SVGAGI. CDR3 coding DNA: TGTGCCAGCAGTTACCTAGACGGTCGCAATCAGCCCCAGCATTTT. This translates into CASSYLDGRNQPQHF.

V and J are TRBV6-1 and TRBJ2-1; D assignment may be TRBD1 or TRBD2 (6 bases each). The CDR3 consists of 14 residues. In germline, CDR1 is MNHNS, CDR2 SASEGT. The V gene lost 0 bases and the J gene lost 12 bases, with 15 bases spanning the gap. The CDR3 here is CASSEARGAGRQFF. The DNA of the CDR3 is TGTGCCAGCAGTGAAGCTAGGGGGGCCGGTCGGCAGTTCTTC.

As for this clone: Other DNA sequences in the same sample also yield this CDR3. The chain combines TRBV5-1 with TRBJ2-5; unclear D gene. V gave up 0 bases and J gave up 5 bases, with 5 bases separating them. The germline CDR1 and CDR2 sequences are SGHRS and YFSETQ. This CDR3 comprises 12 residues. CDR3 sequence: CASSLEGETQYF. CDR3 nucleotides: TGCGCCAGCAGCTTGGAAGGGGAGACCCAGTACTTC.

This rearrangement joins TRBV5-1 to TRBJ2-6; 9 positions agree with TRBD2. The J segment lost 0 bases and the V segment lost 4 bases, leaving 20 bases of the junction unmatched. The CDR3 is made up of 22 amino acids. Germline V gene lookup returns CDR1 SGHRS and CDR2 YFSETQ. CDR3 residues: CASSLTGSIAGEKSSGANVLTF. The CDR3 coding sequence is TGCGCCAGCAGCCTGACAGGTTCGATAGCGGGGGAGAAAAGCTCTGGGGCCAACGTCCTGACTTTC.

The genes are TRBV5-1 and TRBJ2-3, with 9 bases identical to TRBD2. Germline V CDR1 and CDR2: SGHRS, YFSETQ. V trimming: 2 bases; J trimming: 2 bases; junction bases outside the gene matches: 6. This CDR3 has 16 amino acids. Written as DNA, the CDR3 is TGCGCCAGCAGCTTCTTGACTAGCGGATACACAGATACGCAGTATTTT. Protein product: CASSFLTSGYTDTQYF.

The gene calls are TRBV7-3 and TRBJ2-1; a possible D gene is TRBD1 (6 bases). The CDR3 runs 13 residues. Germline V gene data show CDR1 as SGHTA and CDR2 as FQGTGA. The V end was cut by 0 bases, the J end by 7 bases, with 7 bases between. CDR3 sequence (DNA): TGTGCCAGCAGCTTAACAGGGGGTAATGAGCAGTTCTTC. This codes for CASSLTGGNEQFF.